What follows are 8 T cell receptor beta chains derived from one specimen sequenced in a study of blood T cell repertoires in COVID-19. Method: immunoSEQ multiplex PCR; TCRdb's copy keeps in-frame clones and lacks some. The table lists around 150,000 clones, 87% of them singletons, with around 2.3% in the top ten. Sequencing was done on a sample of peripheral blood. The receptors were sampled from a man over 45 with active COVID-19.

The V gene is TRBV15, the J gene TRBJ1-1; weak D call: TRBD1 (5 bases). From germline, CDR1 is LNHNV and CDR2 YYDKDF (reference sequence). The V and J ends lost 6 bases and 5 bases respectively, with 16 bases between them. There are 14 residues in the CDR3. This CDR3 reads CATSKNRFGTEAFF. In nucleotides, the CDR3 is TGTGCCACCAGTAAGAACAGGTTTGGAACTGAAGCTTTCTTT.

This clone has a handful of counts. This sequence joins TRBV27 and TRBJ1-1; 10 positions agree with TRBD1. The ends lost 5 bases at V and 4 bases at J; junction bases unmatched: 13. This CDR3 comprises 17 residues. CDR1 MNHEY and CDR2 SMNVEV come from the germline V gene (reference sequence). In nucleotides, the CDR3 is TGTGCCAGCAGTCTAAGTGGGACAGGGGTGATCGGCACTGAAGCTTTCTTT. Translation: CASSLSGTGVIGTEAFF.

The chain uses TRBV5-4 and TRBJ2-7; possible D gene TRBD2, 5 bases. V was shortened by 4 bases and J by 5 bases, with 13 bases between the two germline ends. This CDR3 is 13 amino acids long. The germline gives CDR1 SGHNT, CDR2 YYREEE (reference sequence). For the CDR3, the DNA is TGTGCCAGCAGCCAACCCGGGATACACGAGCAGTACTTC. Translated, it gives CASSQPGIHEQYF.

The gene calls are TRBV19 and TRBJ1-2; no reliable D call. CDR1 and CDR2 (germline): LNHDA, SQIVND (reference sequence). V was pared by 1 base and J by 7 bases, with 10 bases between. The CDR3 is 13 amino acids. CDR3 sequence: CASSIGVNGGYTF. The CDR3 DNA sequence: TGTGCCAGTAGTATAGGCGTCAACGGTGGCTACACCTTC.

The genes are TRBV2 and TRBJ2-1, with D uncertain. Germline V CDR1 and CDR2: SNHLY, FYNNEI. V was shortened by 3 bases and J by 1 base, with 10 bases between the two germline ends. This CDR3 spans 15 amino acids. The DNA for the CDR3 is TGTGCCAGCAGTGATCCTACCCTATCCTACAATGAGCAGTTCTTC. Encoded protein: CASSDPTLSYNEQFF.

CDR3 residues: CASSDRGLAGETNYNEQFF. DNA for the CDR3: TGTGCCAGCTCAGACAGGGGACTAGCGGGGGAGACTAACTACAATGAGCAGTTCTTC. The chain uses TRBV18 and TRBJ2-1; 14 nucleotides agree with TRBD2. The CDR3 has 19 amino acids. From germline, CDR1 is KGHSH and CDR2 LQKENI. The V gene end was trimmed by 5 bases and the J gene end by 3 bases; junction bases not matched to a gene: 12.

The V gene is TRBV5-4, the J gene TRBJ2-7; D not resolved. CDR1 is SGHNT and CDR2 is YYREEE in the germline V gene (reference sequence). The V and J ends lost 0 bases and 0 bases respectively, with 4 bases between them. The CDR3 is 13 residues long. This CDR3 reads CASSLDTSYEQYF. CDR3 DNA: TGTGCCAGCAGCTTGGACACCTCCTACGAGCAGTACTTC.

CDR3: CASSSGTGNYGYTF. CDR3 bases: TGCGCCAGCAGCTCCGGGACAGGGAACTATGGCTACACCTTC. V and J are TRBV5-1 and TRBJ1-2; 9 bases fit TRBD1. V dropped 3 bases and J dropped 2; count of bases not matched to a gene: 2. The germline V gene encodes CDR1 SGHRS and CDR2 YFSETQ. CDR3 length equals 14 residues.